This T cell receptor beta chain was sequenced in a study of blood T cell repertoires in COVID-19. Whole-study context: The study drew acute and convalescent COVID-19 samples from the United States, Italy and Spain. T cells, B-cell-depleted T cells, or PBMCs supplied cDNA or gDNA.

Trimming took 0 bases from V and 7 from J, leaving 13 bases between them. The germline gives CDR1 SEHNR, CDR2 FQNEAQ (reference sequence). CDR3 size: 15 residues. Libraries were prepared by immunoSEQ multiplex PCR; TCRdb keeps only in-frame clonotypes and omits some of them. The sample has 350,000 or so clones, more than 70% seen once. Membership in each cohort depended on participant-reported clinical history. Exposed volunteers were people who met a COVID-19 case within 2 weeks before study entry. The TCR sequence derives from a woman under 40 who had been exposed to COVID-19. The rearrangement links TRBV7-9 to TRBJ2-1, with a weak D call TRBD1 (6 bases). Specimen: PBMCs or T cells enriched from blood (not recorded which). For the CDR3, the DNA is TGTGCCAGCAGCTTAGCGGATGGGGGCTGGAATGAGCAGTTCTTC. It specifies CASSLADGGWNEQFF.